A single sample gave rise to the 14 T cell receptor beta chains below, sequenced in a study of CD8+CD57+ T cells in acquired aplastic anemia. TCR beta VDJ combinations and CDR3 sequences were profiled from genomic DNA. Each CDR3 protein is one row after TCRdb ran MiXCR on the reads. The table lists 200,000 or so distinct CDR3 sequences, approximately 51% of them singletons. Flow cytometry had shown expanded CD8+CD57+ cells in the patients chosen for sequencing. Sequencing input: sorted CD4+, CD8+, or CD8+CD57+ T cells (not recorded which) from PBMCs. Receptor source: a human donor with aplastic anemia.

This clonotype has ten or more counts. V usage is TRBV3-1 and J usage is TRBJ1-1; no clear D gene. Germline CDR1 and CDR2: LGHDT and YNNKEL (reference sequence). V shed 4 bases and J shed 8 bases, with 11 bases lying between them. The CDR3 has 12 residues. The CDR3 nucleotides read TGTGCCAGCAGCCTTAAGGTCGGGGAAGCTTTCTTT. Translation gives CASSLKVGEAFF.

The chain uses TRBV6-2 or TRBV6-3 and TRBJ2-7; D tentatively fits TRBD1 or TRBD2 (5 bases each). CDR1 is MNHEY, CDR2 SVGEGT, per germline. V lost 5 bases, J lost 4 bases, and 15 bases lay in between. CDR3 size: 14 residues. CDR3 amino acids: CASSPHRDGYEQYF. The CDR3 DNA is TGTGCCAGCAGTCCTCACCGGGACGGATACGAGCAGTACTTC.

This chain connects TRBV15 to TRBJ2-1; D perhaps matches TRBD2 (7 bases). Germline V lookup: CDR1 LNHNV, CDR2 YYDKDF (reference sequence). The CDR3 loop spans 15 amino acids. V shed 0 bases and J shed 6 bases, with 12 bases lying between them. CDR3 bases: TGTGCCACCAGCAGAGAGCGGGGGCCGGGCAATGAGCAGTTCTTC. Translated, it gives CATSRERGPGNEQFF.

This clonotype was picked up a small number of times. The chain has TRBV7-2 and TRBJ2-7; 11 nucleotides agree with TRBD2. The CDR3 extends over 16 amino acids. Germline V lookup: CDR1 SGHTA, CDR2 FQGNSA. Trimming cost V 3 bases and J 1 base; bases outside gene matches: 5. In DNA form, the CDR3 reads TGTGCCAGCAGCTTCAGGCTAGCGGGGGGTTCCTACGAGCAGTACTTC. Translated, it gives CASSFRLAGGSYEQYF. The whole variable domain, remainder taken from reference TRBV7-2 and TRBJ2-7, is GAGVSQSPSNKVTEKGKDVELRCDPISGHTALYWYRQSLGQGLEFLIYFQGNSAPDKSGLPSDRFSAERTGGSVSTLTIQRTQQEDSAVYLCASSFRLAGGSYEQYFGPGTRLTVT.

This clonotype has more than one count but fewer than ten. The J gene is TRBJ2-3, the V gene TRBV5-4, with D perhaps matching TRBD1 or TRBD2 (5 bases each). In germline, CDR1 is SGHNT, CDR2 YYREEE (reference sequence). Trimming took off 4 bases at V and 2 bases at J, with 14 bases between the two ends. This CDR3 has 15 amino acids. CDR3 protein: CASSHPGRATDTQYF. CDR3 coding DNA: TGTGCCAGCAGCCATCCGGGGCGGGCCACAGATACGCAGTATTTT.

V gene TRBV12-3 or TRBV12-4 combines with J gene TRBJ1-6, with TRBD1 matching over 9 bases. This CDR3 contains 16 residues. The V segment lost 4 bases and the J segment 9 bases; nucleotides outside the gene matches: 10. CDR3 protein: CASSSRQGVGSSPLHF. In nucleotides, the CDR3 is TGTGCCAGCAGTTCGCGACAGGGGGTCGGTTCTTCACCCCTCCACTTT.

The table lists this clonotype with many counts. CDR3 region: CASSLGGGESYTF. The CDR3 DNA is TGTGCCAGCAGCTTAGGAGGAGGCGAAAGCTACACCTTC. V gene TRBV11-1 combines with J gene TRBJ1-2, with D unclear. This CDR3 comprises 13 residues. The V end lost 1 base, the J end lost 9 bases, and 12 bases lay between the germline ends. The germline V gene has CDR1 SGHAT and CDR2 FQDESV (reference sequence).

The CDR3 DNA follows: TGCGCCAGCAGCCAAGGACAGCGGGGGTGGGAGACCCAGTACTTC. Translation gives CASSQGQRGWETQYF. The rearrangement uses TRBV4-1 and TRBJ2-5; 8 nucleotides align to TRBD2. Germline V gene data show CDR1 as MGHRA and CDR2 as YSYEKL. The V segment lost 1 base and the J segment 5 bases; nucleotides outside the gene matches: 6. The CDR3 consists of 15 residues.

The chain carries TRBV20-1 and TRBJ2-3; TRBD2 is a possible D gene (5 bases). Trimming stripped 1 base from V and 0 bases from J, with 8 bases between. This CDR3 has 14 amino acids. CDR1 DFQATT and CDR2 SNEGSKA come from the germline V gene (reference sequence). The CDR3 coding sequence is TGCAGTGCTAGAGGAGCGGACAGCACAGATACGCAGTATTTT. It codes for CSARGADSTDTQYF.

DNA for the CDR3: TGTGCCAGCAGCCCCAATTTCGGACAGATTGAAAAACTGTTTTTT. Encoded protein: CASSPNFGQIEKLFF. This chain connects TRBV9 to TRBJ1-4; possible D gene TRBD1, 6 bases. CDR1 and CDR2 from the germline V gene are SGDLS and YYNGEE. The CDR3 length is 15 residues. Trimming removed 4 bases at V and 7 bases at J, with 17 bases between.

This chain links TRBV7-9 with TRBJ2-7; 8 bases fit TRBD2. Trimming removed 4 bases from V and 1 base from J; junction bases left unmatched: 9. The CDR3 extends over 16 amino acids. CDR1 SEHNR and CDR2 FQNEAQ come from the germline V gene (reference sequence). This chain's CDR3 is CASSSSGGDPSYEQYF. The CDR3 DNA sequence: TGTGCCAGCAGCTCCTCCGGGGGGGACCCTTCCTACGAGCAGTACTTC. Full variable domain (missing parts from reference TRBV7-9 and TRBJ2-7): DTGVSQNPRHKITKRGQNVTFRCDPISEHNRLYWYRQTLGQGPEFLTYFQNEAQLEKSRLLSDRFSAERPKGSFSTLEIQRTEQGDSAMYLCASSSSGGDPSYEQYFGPGTRLTVT.

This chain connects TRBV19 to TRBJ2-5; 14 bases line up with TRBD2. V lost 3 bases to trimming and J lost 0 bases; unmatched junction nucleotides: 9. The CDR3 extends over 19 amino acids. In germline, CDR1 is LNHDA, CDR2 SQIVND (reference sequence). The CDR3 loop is CASSIKPLGLAGDQETQYF. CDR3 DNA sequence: TGTGCCAGTAGTATCAAACCCCTGGGACTAGCGGGGGACCAAGAGACCCAGTACTTC.

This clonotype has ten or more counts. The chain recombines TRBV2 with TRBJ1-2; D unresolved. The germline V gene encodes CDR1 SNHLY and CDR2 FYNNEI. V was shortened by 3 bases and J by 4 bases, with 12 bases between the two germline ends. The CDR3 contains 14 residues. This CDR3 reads CASSESSFGYGYTF. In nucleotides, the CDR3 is TGTGCCAGCAGTGAGAGCAGCTTTGGCTATGGCTACACCTTC.

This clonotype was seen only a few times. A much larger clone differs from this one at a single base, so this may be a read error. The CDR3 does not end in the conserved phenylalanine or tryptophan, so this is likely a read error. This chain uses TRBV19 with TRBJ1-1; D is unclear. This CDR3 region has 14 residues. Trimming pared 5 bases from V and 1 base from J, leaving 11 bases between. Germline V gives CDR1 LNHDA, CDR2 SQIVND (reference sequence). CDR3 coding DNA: TGTGCCAGTAGTCTTCGCAGACAGAACACTGAAGCTTTCCTT. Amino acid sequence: CASSLRRQNTEAFL.